The T cell receptor beta chain under discussion was sequenced for a study of blood T cell repertoires in COVID-19. Study background: There were acute and convalescent COVID-19 samples, and they came from the United States, Italy and Spain. Nucleic acid was either cDNA or gDNA, and it came from T cells, B-cell-depleted T cells, or PBMCs.

The CDR3 has 14 amino acids. The V and J ends lost 5 bases and 5 bases, in that order; junction bases with no gene match: 8. Per germline, CDR1 LNHDA and CDR2 SQIVND (reference sequence). As handled by the study authors: Reference gene primer amplification in the assay estimated nucleated cell counts. The method was immunoSEQ multiplex PCR; TCRdb's version includes in-frame clones alone and lacks a portion of them. V, J and clone size are taken as reported in that table, and D and trimming were inferred from the DNA itself. The sample shows 25,000 to 30,000 clones, about nine tenths of them seen only once.

The sequenced material came from peripheral blood. The rearrangement uses TRBV19 and TRBJ1-1; 7 bases fit TRBD1. This receptor was taken from a man aged 65-85 years with active or convalescent COVID-19. The DNA of the CDR3 is TGTGCCAGTAGTTTAAAACAGGGGATTACTGAAGCTTTCTTT. It encodes CASSLKQGITEAFF.